This T cell receptor (beta chain) originates from a study of T-cell reconstitution after alpha-beta-depleted transplantation in children. Unique molecular identifiers were built into the TCRbeta library. MiXCR was run by TCRdb on the PCR reads, yielding one entry per CDR3 protein. The repertoire holds around 100,000 distinct CDR3 sequences, with over 9% as singletons. The table lists this clonotype with a few counts. The junction had 3 bases not matched to a gene; V was cut back by 7 bases and J by 7 bases. The germline V gene has CDR1 MNHNS and CDR2 SASEGT. The CDR3 contains 12 residues. This sequence was found in a boy aged 2 to 9 with acute lymphoblastic leukemia, due to receive a stem cell transplant. The gene calls are TRBV6-1 and TRBJ2-2; 7 nucleotides agree with TRBD2. The sample in question was PBMCs, obtained before TCRalphabeta/CD19-depleted stem cell transplant. For the CDR3, the DNA is TGTGCCAGCAACGGGAGGCACGGGGAGCTGTTTTTT. Its protein product is CASNGRHGELFF.